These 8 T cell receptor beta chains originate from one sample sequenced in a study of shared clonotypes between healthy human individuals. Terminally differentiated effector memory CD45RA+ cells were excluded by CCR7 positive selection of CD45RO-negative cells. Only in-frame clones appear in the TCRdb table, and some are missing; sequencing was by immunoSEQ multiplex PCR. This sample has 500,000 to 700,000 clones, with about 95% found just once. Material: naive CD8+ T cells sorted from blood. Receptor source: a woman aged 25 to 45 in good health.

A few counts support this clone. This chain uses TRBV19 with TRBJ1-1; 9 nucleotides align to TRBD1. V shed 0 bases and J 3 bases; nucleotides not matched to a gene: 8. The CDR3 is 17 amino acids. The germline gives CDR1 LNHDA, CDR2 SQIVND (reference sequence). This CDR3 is CASSIDHRGQVYTEAFF. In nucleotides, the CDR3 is TGTGCCAGTAGTATAGATCACAGGGGGCAGGTTTACACTGAAGCTTTCTTT.

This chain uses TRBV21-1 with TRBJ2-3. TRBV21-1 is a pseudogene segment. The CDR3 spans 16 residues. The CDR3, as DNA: TGTGCCAGCAGCAGAGGTGGACGCTGGGCTGGGAATACGCAGTATTTT. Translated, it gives CASSRGGRWAGNTQYF.

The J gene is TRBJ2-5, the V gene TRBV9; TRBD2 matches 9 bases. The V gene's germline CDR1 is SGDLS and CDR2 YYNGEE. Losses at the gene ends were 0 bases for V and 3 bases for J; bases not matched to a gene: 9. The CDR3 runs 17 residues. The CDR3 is CASSVGGLAGREETQYF. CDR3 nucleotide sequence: TGTGCCAGCAGCGTAGGTGGGCTAGCGGGAAGAGAAGAGACCCAGTACTTC. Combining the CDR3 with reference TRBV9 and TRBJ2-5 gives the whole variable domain DSGVTQTPKHLITATGQRVTLRCSPRSGDLSVYWYQQSLDQGLQFLIQYYNGEERAKGNILERFSAQQFPDLHSELNLSSLELGDSALYFCASSVGGLAGREETQYFGPGTRLLVL.

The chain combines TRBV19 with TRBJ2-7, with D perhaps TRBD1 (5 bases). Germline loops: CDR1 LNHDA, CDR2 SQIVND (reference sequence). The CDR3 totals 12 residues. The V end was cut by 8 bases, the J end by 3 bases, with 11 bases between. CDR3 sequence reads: CASRSDSYEQYF. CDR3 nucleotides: TGTGCCAGTCGAAGTGACAGCTACGAGCAGTACTTC.

The CDR3 is CASSVWTTINYGYTF. CDR3 in DNA: TGTGCCAGCAGCGTTTGGACAACAATCAACTATGGCTACACCTTC. This chain links TRBV9 with TRBJ1-2, with D maybe TRBD1 (5 bases). Germline V gene sequence: CDR1 SGDLS, CDR2 YYNGEE. The CDR3 has 15 amino acids. V shed 2 bases and J shed 2 bases, with 13 bases lying between them.

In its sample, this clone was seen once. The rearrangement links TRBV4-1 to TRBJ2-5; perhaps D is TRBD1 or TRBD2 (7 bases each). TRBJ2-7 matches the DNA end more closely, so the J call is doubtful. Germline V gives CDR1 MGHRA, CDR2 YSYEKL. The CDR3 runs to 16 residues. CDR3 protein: CASSQDRQGLTYEQYF. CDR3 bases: TGCGCCAGCAGCCAAGACCGACAGGGACTAACCTACGAGCAGTACTTC.

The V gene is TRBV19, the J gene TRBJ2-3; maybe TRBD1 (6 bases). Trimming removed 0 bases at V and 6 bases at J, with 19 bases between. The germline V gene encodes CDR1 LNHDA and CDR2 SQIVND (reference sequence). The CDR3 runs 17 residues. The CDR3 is CASSIDPKQGLRDTQYF. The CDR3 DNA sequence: TGTGCCAGTAGTATAGACCCTAAACAGGGTCTTCGGGATACGCAGTATTTT.

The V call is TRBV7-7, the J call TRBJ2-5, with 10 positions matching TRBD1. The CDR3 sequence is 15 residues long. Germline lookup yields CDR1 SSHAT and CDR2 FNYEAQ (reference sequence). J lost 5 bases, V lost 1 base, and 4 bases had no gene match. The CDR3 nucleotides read TGTGCCAGCAGCTTAGTGGACAGGGGGGACGAGACCCAGTACTTC. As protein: CASSLVDRGDETQYF.